This TCR beta chain was recorded in a study of T cell changes during pregnancy in multiple sclerosis. The method was immunoSEQ multiplex PCR; TCRdb's version includes in-frame clones alone and lacks a portion of them. Of approximately 33,000 clones detected, under 95% appear once; the ten largest clones hold around 0.48%. V gave up 1 base and J gave up 5 bases, with 24 bases separating them. There are 19 residues in the CDR3. Germline assignment: CDR1 KGHSH and CDR2 LQKENI. This clone was seen only once. The receptor comes from a female donor with multiple sclerosis, enrolled in a pregnancy study. V usage is TRBV18 and J usage is TRBJ1-5; perhaps TRBD1 as D (5 bases). The input for sequencing was CD4+ T cells from peripheral blood mononuclear cells, taken after pregnancy. CDR3 bases: TGTGCCAGCTCACCACTCCGCCAGGGCCTAACTGTTCCCGATCAGCCCCAGCATTTT. The encoded protein is CASSPLRQGLTVPDQPQHF.